The rows below give T cell receptor beta chains drawn from one sample of a study of siplizumab effects on memory and regulatory T cells. Clones were read by immunoSEQ multiplex PCR, and TCRdb kept only the in-frame ones, dropping some. Counted here are about 100,000 clones, 90% to 95% occurring once; the ten biggest clones make up 0.55% to 0.85%. What was sequenced was Tregs sorted from blood. The receptors were sampled from a human donor in good health. The conserved cysteine and the conserved F or W are not part of the CDR3 here. Fields, in order: V gene, J gene, CDR3 protein.

TRBV27,TRBJ1-5,ASSFDGARSQPQH
TRBV14,TRBJ2-5,ASSHRVPGSETQY
TRBV7-2,TRBJ2-3,ASSLGKGGATQY
TRBV27,TRBJ2-1,ASSPPRLAGGGYNEQF
TRBV5-1,TRBJ2-7,ASSLLGPGQGYEQY
TRBV5-1,TRBJ2-7,ASSLNSDYEQY
TRBV30,TRBJ1-2,AWSNRGRAYGYT
TRBV14,TRBJ2-1,ASSQVGTYYNEQF
TRBV2,TRBJ1-5,ASSGGASGSQPQH
TRBV27,TRBJ2-7,ASSYVTGTEQY
TRBV2,TRBJ2-5,ASSGQAYQETQY
TRBV30,TRBJ2-1,AWSRDRGDNEQF
TRBV9,TRBJ1-1,ASSVLPDQGAEAF
TRBV5-4,TRBJ2-2,ASSLGRGSGETGELF
TRBV5-4,TRBJ2-3,ASSSPGLAGEEGTDTQY
TRBV11-1,TRBJ1-1,ASSLEGGTNSEAF
TRBV2,TRBJ2-7,ASSEAFINEQY
TRBV19,TRBJ2-2,ASTVGTNTGELF
TRBV6-5,TRBJ2-1,ASSAVYEQF
TRBV5-8,TRBJ2-7,ASSLEGGQGSYEQY
TRBV9,TRBJ2-1,ASSAPGLAVYNEQF
TRBV6-1,TRBJ1-1,ASSPGQVMNTEAF
TRBV5-1,TRBJ2-2,ASKDIKQGAGELF
TRBV2,TRBJ2-1,ASSELAGKLDEQF
TRBV5-4,-,ASSHGLAGVYEQY
TRBV7-9,TRBJ2-1,ASSLGSPSYNEQF
TRBV5-1,TRBJ2-5,ASSPWTGLETQY
TRBV5-6,TRBJ2-7,ASSVGLAGVEQY
TRBV30,TRBJ1-4,AWSAQGTGEKLF
TRBV6-5,TRBJ1-1,ASSYVRDTEAF
TRBV5-1,TRBJ2-3,ASSGGAYTDTQY
TRBV28,TRBJ2-7,ASSSTGGMPLYEQY
TRBV10-2,TRBJ2-1,ASSRPGENYNEQF
TRBV5-6,TRBJ2-2,ASSLTTGAYSGELF
TRBV29-1,TRBJ2-1,TGQNNEQF
TRBV19,TRBJ2-1,ASRHLAVLGFGEQF
TRBV10-3,TRBJ1-4,AIRGTDEKLF
TRBV27,TRBJ2-7,ASSPLLAGPLEQY
TRBV28,TRBJ2-7,ASSYGRDYYEQY
TRBV19,TRBJ2-3,ASSFWTSAFLDTQY
TRBV10-1,TRBJ2-3,ASSVRDPFTDTQY
TRBV6-5,TRBJ2-7,ASSFDRVGGEQY
TRBV7-9,TRBJ1-1,ASSYLNTEAF
TRBV5-1,-,ASSLRDGYYEQY
TRBV5-1,TRBJ2-3,ASTRPGQSTDTQY
TRBV19,TRBJ2-2,ASSRIAGANTGELF
TRBV27,TRBJ2-2,ASNKGYTGELF
TRBV11-2,TRBJ2-7,ASSSGSFGEQY
TRBV7-9,TRBJ2-7,ASSLYRGTGEQY
TRBV2,TRBJ2-7,ASRPLSYEQY
TRBV5-5,TRBJ2-7,ASSLERSSSYEQY
TRBV21-1,TRBJ2-3,ASSNARTGDNTDTQY
TRBV18,TRBJ2-1,ASSPNLLATGSEQF
TRBV29-1,TRBJ1-2,SVGVGPPT
TRBV27,TRBJ1-5,ASTPAWGGRGNQPQH